These T cell receptor beta chains were read from a single sample in a study of T cell repertoires in cytomegalovirus infection. From the reads, TCRdb called clonotypes with MiXCR, one entry per CDR3 protein. Of about a million distinct CDR3 sequences listed, about a third were seen once; the top ten hold 13%. No antigens are known for them. The sample was cultured CD8+ T cells from PBMCs, taken from culture after CMV antigen stimulation. These receptors were taken from a human donor in good health (CMV status not recorded). Some clones in this sample may be carry-over from other donors' samples. CDR3s include the opening cysteine and the closing phenylalanine or tryptophan. A D gene is named only where the DNA matches it firmly. Size tells how often a clone was seen (once, few, many) or the class of an expanded clone, and some rows leave it out.

V gene,clone size,J gene,D gene,CDR3 protein,CDR3 DNA
TRBV6-1,-,TRBJ2-2,-,CASCRNTGELFF,TGTGCCAGCTGTAGGAACACCGGGGAGCTGTTTTTT
TRBV4-1,few,TRBJ2-1,-,CASSRNGEQFF,TGCGCCAGCTCACGAAACGGTGAGCAGTTCTTC
TRBV6-1,few,TRBJ1-1,-,CASTTWGVTEAFF,TGTGCCAGCACCACTTGGGGGGTCACTGAAGCTTTCTTT
TRBV5-4,-,TRBJ2-3,TRBD2,CASSPGGYTDTQYF,TGTGCCAGCAGTCCGGGGGGTTACACAGATACGCAGTATTTT
TRBV7-9,-,TRBJ2-1,TRBD2,CASSLTSDDEQFF,TGTGCCAGCTCCCTCACTAGCGACGATGAGCAGTTCTTC
TRBV19,few,TRBJ2-1,-,CASSIVTGNNEQFF,TGTGCCAGTAGTATAGTGACAGGTAACAATGAGCAGTTCTTC
TRBV27,-,TRBJ2-1,TRBD2,CASRLGGGAQLLKQFF,TGTGCCAGCAGGCTTGGCGGGGGAGCTCAACTTCTTAAGCAGTTCTTC
TRBV7-9,few,TRBJ1-1,-,CASSKTAGNTEAFF,TGTGCCAGCAGCAAGACGGCAGGGAACACTGAAGCTTTCTTT
TRBV6-1,-,TRBJ1-1,-,CASSEARGMNTEAFF,TGTGCCAGCAGTGAAGCGAGGGGCATGAACACTGAAGCTTTCTTT
TRBV12-3/TRBV12-4,once,TRBJ1-5,TRBD1,CASSLALLDRTRGYSNQPQHF,TGTGCCAGCAGTTTAGCCCTCTTGGACAGGACGCGGGGCTATAGCAATCAGCCCCAGCATTTT
TRBV7-9,few,TRBJ2-1,TRBD2,CASSSPTSGSSYNEQFF,TGTGCCAGCAGCTCCCCGACTAGCGGAAGCTCCTACAATGAGCAGTTCTTC
TRBV19,few,TRBJ1-2,TRBD1,CASSKQGYNRGGYTF,TGTGCCAGTAGTAAACAGGGGTATAATCGTGGCGGCTACACCTTC
TRBV12-3/TRBV12-4,-,TRBJ2-6,-,CASSLQSVPGDSGANVLTF,TGTGCCAGCAGTTTACAGTCCGTCCCGGGAGACTCTGGGGCCAACGTCCTGACTTTC
TRBV7-6,few,TRBJ2-7,-,CASSLLSGDEQYF,TGTGCCAGCAGCTTATTGTCAGGGGACGAGCAGTACTTC
TRBV7-9,few,TRBJ2-7,TRBD1,CASSAPGTGGYEQYF,TGTGCCAGCAGCGCCCCTGGGACAGGAGGCTACGAGCAGTACTTC
TRBV12-3/TRBV12-4,few,TRBJ2-3,-,CASSLRQFTDTQYF,TGTGCCAGCAGTTTACGGCAGTTCACAGATACGCAGTATTTT
TRBV7-9,-,TRBJ1-2,-,CASSLDGAYGYTF,TGTGCCAGCAGTTTAGACGGAGCCTATGGCTACACCTTC
TRBV18,-,TRBJ1-1,TRBD1,CASSPQGDRLNTEAFF,TGTGCCAGCTCACCACAGGGGGACAGGTTGAACACTGAAGCTTTCTTT
TRBV6-5,-,TRBJ1-2,TRBD1,CANRPGQGADTF,TGTGCCAACAGGCCTGGACAGGGGGCAGACACCTTC
TRBV28,many,TRBJ2-1,TRBD1,CASSFPGTGAYNEQFF,TGTGCCAGCAGTTTTCCCGGGACAGGAGCCTACAATGAGCAGTTCTTC